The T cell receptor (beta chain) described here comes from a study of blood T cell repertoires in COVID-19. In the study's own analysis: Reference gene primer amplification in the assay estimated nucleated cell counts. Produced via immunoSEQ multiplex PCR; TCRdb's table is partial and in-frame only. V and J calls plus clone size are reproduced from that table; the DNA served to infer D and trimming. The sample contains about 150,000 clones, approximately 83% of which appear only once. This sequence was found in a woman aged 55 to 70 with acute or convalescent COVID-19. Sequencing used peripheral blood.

CDR3: CASSFSGGQQETQYF. CDR3 nucleotides: TGTGCCAGCAGCTTCAGCGGGGGGCAGCAAGAGACCCAGTACTTC. The rearrangement links TRBV7-8 to TRBJ2-5; 9 nucleotides line up with TRBD2. CDR3 size: 15 residues. CDR1 SGHVS and CDR2 FQNEAQ come from the germline V gene. The trim removed 3 bases at V and 2 bases at J, leaving 4 bases unmatched.